This TCR beta chain was sequenced for a study of blood T cell repertoires in COVID-19. On the study more broadly: Acute-phase and convalescent COVID-19 samples originated in the United States, Italy and Spain. Nucleic acid was either cDNA or gDNA, and it came from T cells, B-cell-depleted T cells, or PBMCs.

Original processing notes: Cell counts per sample came from amplifying reference gene primers. Generated by immunoSEQ multiplex PCR, the TCRdb table keeps only in-frame clones and is missing some. Clonal size and the V and J genes are those of that table, whereas D and trimming came from the DNA. The sample consists of approximately 360,000 clones, around 87% of them appearing once. Residents of about two dozen US areas, aged about 18 to 95 years, made up the participants. The sequence was obtained from a woman aged 25 to 39 with acute COVID-19. Sequencing was carried out using PBMCs or T cells enriched from blood (not recorded which).

DNA of the CDR3: TGCGCCAGCAGCCAAGTCCGGGACAGGTCCTACGAGCAGTACTTC. It codes for CASSQVRDRSYEQYF. The V and J genes are TRBV4-3 and TRBJ2-7; 8 nucleotides match TRBD1. Unmatched junction bases numbered 3, after V lost 1 base and J lost 1 base. The germline V gene encodes CDR1 LGHNA and CDR2 YSLEER. The CDR3 is made up of 15 amino acids.